This T cell receptor beta chain was documented in a study of T cells in localized non-small cell lung cancer. Study-wide points: Higher T cell density in the blood was associated with longer overall survival, whereas higher adjacent-lung clonality associated with shorter survival. Heterogeneity remains possible, as sequencing covered one tumor region only. Tumor showed lower T cell clonality than uninvolved adjacent lung, where it was highest. When the top 100 tumor clones were examined, a median approximately 59 of them also appeared in the adjacent lung, which was paired and uninvolved.

Clones were sequenced by immunoSEQ multiplex PCR, and TCRdb holds only the in-frame ones, with some missing. The sample lists under 15,000 clones, roughly 28% occurring once. Comment on this clone: Antigen unknown.

Trimming took 2 bases from V and 7 from J; bases not matched to a gene: 6. The V gene's germline CDR1 is MNHGY and CDR2 SAAAGT. The CDR3 runs 14 residues. The specimen comprised lung tumor tissue, sampled before any cancer treatment. The genes are TRBV6-8 and TRBJ2-7; 9 bases are a match to TRBD1. This receptor was taken from a female donor over 55 with stage I lung adenocarcinoma. This CDR3 is CASSYVGQGSEQYF. CDR3 DNA sequence: TGTGCCAGCAGTTACGTGGGACAGGGAAGTGAGCAGTACTTC.